Sequencing of this T cell receptor (beta chain) was carried out in a study of T cell responses to AZD1222 COVID-19 vaccine. In the study overall: It was second doses at about 4 or about 12 weeks that were pooled.

For this clone: The target antigen is unknown.

Notes on the study in general: At study baseline, merely roughly 6 AZD1222 recipients were seropositive. Spike-specific TCR depth and breadth grew after two AZD1222 doses.

Generated by immunoSEQ multiplex PCR, the TCRdb table keeps only in-frame clones and is missing some. Here the sample spans roughly 140,000 clones, approximately 90% being singletons. CDR1 SGHAT and CDR2 FQNNGV come from the germline V gene. CDR3 length: 18 amino acids. V shed 1 base, J shed 1 base, and the junction held 11 bases outside the gene matches. Sequencing was performed on peripheral blood, taken on day 0 of AZD1222 vaccination. V is TRBV11-2 and J is TRBJ2-3; 7 positions agree with TRBD2. The receptor was isolated from an adult in good health. The CDR3 DNA is TGTGCCAGCAGCTTAGCAGATAGCGGGTTTTGGGGCACAGATACGCAGTATTTT. Protein product: CASSLADSGFWGTDTQYF.